This is a list of T cell receptor beta chains from one sample in a study of shared clonotypes between healthy human individuals. Libraries were prepared by immunoSEQ multiplex PCR; TCRdb keeps only in-frame clonotypes and omits some of them. The table shows around 2,000,000 clones, with roughly 95% occurring only once. Input material: naive CD8+ T cells sorted from blood. All receptors derive from a man younger than 35 in good health. The CDR3 runs from the conserved cysteine through the conserved F or W. The D gene is left open where the match is weak. Only some rows state a clone size, as once, few, many or a class for expanded clones.

CDR3aa	CDR3nt	d_gene	abundance	v_gene	j_gene
CASSVGFPEGGDTDTQYF	TGTGCCAGCAGCGTAGGGTTCCCCGAGGGGGGGGACACAGATACGCAGTATTTT	-	-	TRBV9	TRBJ2-3
CASSPTQGGNQPQHF	TGTGCCAGCAGTCCAACTCAGGGAGGCAATCAGCCCCAGCATTTT	-	-	TRBV27	TRBJ1-5
CASSQEPGESSYNSPLHF	TGCGCCAGCAGCCAAGAGCCGGGGGAAAGCTCCTATAATTCACCCCTCCACTTT	-	-	TRBV4-1	TRBJ1-6
CASSPRGVTEAFF	TGTGCCAGCAGTCCGCGAGGGGTCACTGAAGCTTTCTTT	-	-	TRBV6-5	TRBJ1-1
CASSPGGTGYYEQYF	TGTGCCAGCAGTCCCGGGGGGACAGGGTATTACGAGCAGTACTTC	TRBD1	-	TRBV7-9	TRBJ2-7
CASSLGLAGLYEQYF	TGCGCCAGCAGCTTAGGACTAGCGGGTCTTTACGAGCAGTACTTC	TRBD2	-	TRBV4-1	TRBJ2-7
CASSLGVEQYF	TGTGCCAGCAGTTTAGGGGTCGAGCAGTACTTC	-	-	TRBV6-5	TRBJ2-7
CASSSLGTTNTGELFF	TGTGCCAGCAGCTCCCTCGGGACAACGAACACCGGGGAGCTGTTTTTT	-	-	TRBV7-2	TRBJ2-2
CASSPFGGTLYYNEQFF	TGTGCCAGCAGTCCCTTCGGCGGGACCCTTTACTACAATGAGCAGTTCTTC	-	once	TRBV28	TRBJ2-1
CASSLSPRLAGSTDTQYF	TGTGCCAGCAGCTTATCCCCCCGACTAGCGGGGAGCACAGATACGCAGTATTTT	TRBD2	once	TRBV7-3	TRBJ2-3
CASSANPGTGEETQYF	TGTGCCAGCAGCGCCAACCCCGGGACAGGGGAAGAGACCCAGTACTTC	TRBD1	-	TRBV7-9	TRBJ2-5
CASSGAEETQYF	TGTGCCAGCTCGGGGGCTGAGGAGACCCAGTACTTC	-	-	TRBV7-9	TRBJ2-5
CASRPTTGTDTQYF	TGTGCCAGTAGACCTACTACTGGGACAGATACGCAGTATTTT	-	-	TRBV19	TRBJ2-3
CASSEGPLYESTEAFF	TGTGCCAGCAGTGAAGGGCCATTGTATGAGAGCACTGAAGCTTTCTTT	-	-	TRBV2	TRBJ1-1
CASSPGEYYEQYF	TGTGCCAGCAGCCCCGGGGAGTACTACGAGCAGTACTTC	-	-	TRBV7-6	TRBJ2-7
CASSLRGGTEAFF	TGTGCCAGCAGTTTACGGGGGGGGACTGAAGCTTTCTTT	-	-	TRBV28	TRBJ1-1
CASSLLPLTEEGDTQYF	TGTGCCAGCAGCTTACTACCCCTAACGGAGGAGGGAGATACGCAGTATTTT	-	-	TRBV7-2	TRBJ2-3
CASSATGTATNEKLFF	TGTGCCAGCAGTGCGACAGGGACTGCAACTAATGAAAAACTGTTTTTT	TRBD1	-	TRBV27	TRBJ1-4
CSSSRSMNTEAFF	TGTTCATCGTCCAGGAGCATGAACACTGAAGCTTTCTTT	-	-	TRBV19	TRBJ1-1
CASSLDVSYEQYF	TGCGCCAGCAGCTTGGATGTCTCCTACGAGCAGTACTTC	-	few	TRBV5-1	TRBJ2-7
CASRDRTDTEAFF	TGTGCCAGCAGAGACAGGACCGACACTGAAGCTTTCTTT	-	-	TRBV28	TRBJ1-1
CASSVDRSSYNEQFF	TGTGCCAGCAGCGTCGACAGGAGCTCCTACAATGAGCAGTTCTTC	-	-	TRBV7-3	TRBJ2-1